This T cell receptor beta chain was found in a study of T cells in narcolepsy. The CDR3 totals 15 residues. V trimming: 0 bases; J trimming: 4 bases; junction bases outside the gene matches: 4. Germline CDR1 SGHRS, CDR2 YFSETQ. Generated by immunoSEQ multiplex PCR, the TCRdb table keeps only in-frame clones and is missing some. Of about 30,000 clones in the sample, roughly three quarters were seen once. The rearrangement uses TRBV5-1 and TRBJ2-3; TRBD2 matches at 8 bases. This sequence was found in a human donor with narcolepsy. Sequenced sample: CD45RA- memory CD4+ T cells from PBMCs. The CDR3 spells CASSLAAGVPDTQYF. The CDR3 nucleotides read TGCGCCAGCAGCTTGGCAGCGGGAGTCCCAGATACGCAGTATTTT.